Given below is one T cell receptor (beta chain) in context. Its antigen is still unknown. Nothing much larger sits one base from this clone, and base qualities are not available. Spanning cysteine to phenylalanine, the CDR3 consists of 15 amino acids. Only the CDR3 portion is preserved as DNA: 45 bases, with reading frame beginning at the first base. V is pared back by 2 bases and J by 0 bases, with 9 bases lying between the germline termini. The sample belongs to a study of CD8 T cells in ankylosing spondylitis (dated by TCRdb to 2017 to 2019). A note on the overall study: T cell receptor beta repertoires were profiled in healthy donors and ankylosing spondylitis patients so that disease-linked TCR variants could be found. The full study cohort comprised about 23 ankylosing spondylitis patients and 110 or so healthy donors. Peripheral blood was sampled, and synovial fluid was also collected from ankylosing spondylitis patients. The investigation overall reported the following: Some motif variants were previously reported in synovial fluid and blood of reactive arthritis patients, suggesting common disease-initiation mechanisms. The disease-linked clones were reported as significantly enriched in matched synovial fluid samples from ankylosing spondylitis patients. Blood from ankylosing spondylitis patients appeared to be characterized by a TCR beta motif made up of about 8 highly homologous amino acid variants. A CD8+ phenotype was shown by the disease-linked clones, which were found at relatively low frequencies in peripheral blood.

Sequenced on an Illumina HiSeq 2500. Quantitative 5'-RACE with molecular barcodes was used to prepare TCR beta libraries. Processing in the source paper ran as follows. A new computational method, built on a probabilistic model of VDJ rearrangement, was used to identify disease-linked TCR variants. TCRdb's own reprocessing of the public reads used fastp at Q25 and MiXCR and kept productive beta chains. Rows with a matching CDR3 protein are joined into one entry that keeps the most common DNA and genes. Clone size and V and J calls follow TCRdb, not the original study. This sample is represented by 350,000 to 400,000 distinct CDR3 sequences; 20% to 25% of them were singletons. Together, the top ten hold less than 15% of the sample.

The TCR sequence derives from a male donor with ankylosing spondylitis or in good health (not recorded which). The chain is made from TRBV12-3 or TRBV12-4 and TRBJ2-3; the D gene cannot be resolved reliably. Sequenced: blood, either unsorted or a sorted T cell fraction (not recorded which). The CDR3 reads CASSLRRFSTDTQYF. At the DNA level, the sequence is TGTGCCAGCAGTTTAAGACGCTTTAGCACAGATACGCAGTATTTT.